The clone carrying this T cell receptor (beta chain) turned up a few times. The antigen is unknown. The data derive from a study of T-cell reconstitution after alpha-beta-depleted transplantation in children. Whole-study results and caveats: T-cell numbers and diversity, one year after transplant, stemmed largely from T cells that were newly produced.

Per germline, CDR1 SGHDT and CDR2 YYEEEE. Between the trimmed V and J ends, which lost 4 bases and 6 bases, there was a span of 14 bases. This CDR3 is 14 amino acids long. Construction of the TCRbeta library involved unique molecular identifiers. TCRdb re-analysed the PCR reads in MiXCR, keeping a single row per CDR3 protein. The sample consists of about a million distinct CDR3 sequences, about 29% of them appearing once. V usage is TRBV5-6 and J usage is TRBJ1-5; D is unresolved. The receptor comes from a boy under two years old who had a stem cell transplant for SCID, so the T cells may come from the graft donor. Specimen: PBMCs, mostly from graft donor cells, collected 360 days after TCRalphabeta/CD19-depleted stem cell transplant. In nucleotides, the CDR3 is TGTGCCAGCAGCCCGGGGAGGTTCGGTCAGCCCCAGCATTTT. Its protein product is CASSPGRFGQPQHF.